This TCR beta chain was recovered during a study of T-cell reconstitution after alpha-beta-depleted transplantation in children. Study conclusions and caveats: Reportedly, only several hundred clones from non-depleted graft cells drove alpha-beta T-cell counts at about two months. Fresh T-cell production supplied most of the T-cell counts and diversity seen one year after transplant. Some patients owed their high day-60 TCRbeta diversity to surviving recipient T cells and thymic progenitors.

This clonotype was counted between two and nine times. What it binds is unknown. The V gene's germline CDR1 is MDHEN and CDR2 SYDVKM. The length of the CDR3 is 15 residues. V lost 2 bases and J lost 1, with 10 bases in between. A library of TCRbeta sequences, prepared with unique molecular identifiers, was generated. TCRdb analysed the PCR reads with MiXCR anew, one entry per CDR3 protein. The data show about a million distinct CDR3 sequences, 25% to 30% seen once. V usage is TRBV28 and J usage is TRBJ2-3; no clear D. Here the sequenced sample was PBMCs, mostly from graft donor cells, taken 360 days after TCRalphabeta/CD19-depleted stem cell transplant. The sequence was obtained from a boy under three years old who had a stem cell transplant for SCID, so the T cells may come from the graft donor. The CDR3 bases are TGTGCCAGCAGTTTACCCCAGGCACGCACAGATACGCAGTATTTT. Translation: CASSLPQARTDTQYF.